A selection of T cell receptor beta chains follows, all from one sample in a study of siplizumab effects on memory and regulatory T cells. Their cognate antigens are unknown. Only in-frame clones appear in the TCRdb table, and some are missing; sequencing was by immunoSEQ multiplex PCR. This table has 6,000 or so clones, roughly 38% appearing once. The specimen was CFSE-low (dividing) CD8+ T cells sorted from an allogeneic mixed lymphocyte reaction. These receptor sequences come from a human donor in good health; the cells came from an allogeneic mixed lymphocyte reaction. The CDR3 runs from the conserved cysteine through the conserved F or W. A D gene is named only where the DNA matches it firmly. Where a row states a size, it is once, few, many or the class of an expanded clone; other rows omit it.

j_gene | d_gene | v_gene | abundance | CDR3nt | CDR3aa
TRBJ1-3 | . | TRBV7-9 | . | TGTGCCAGCAGCCCCCCGGTCTCTGGAAACACCATATATTTT | CASSPPVSGNTIYF
TRBJ1-6 | . | TRBV27 | . | TGTGCCAGCAGTATAATGGGATCACCCCTCCACTTT | CASSIMGSPLHF
TRBJ1-1 | . | TRBV25-1 | medium-sized | TGTGCCAGCAGTGAAAGTGTCAGGCCAGCCAGCACTGAAGCTTTCTTT | CASSESVRPASTEAFF
TRBJ2-5 | . | TRBV11-2 | . | TGTGCCAGCAGCTTAGAGCACGGGAACCAAGAGACCCAGTACTTC | CASSLEHGNQETQYF
TRBJ2-7 | . | TRBV11-2 | once | TGTGCCAGCAGCTCTAGGAGCTCCTACGAGCAGTACTTC | CASSSRSSYEQYF
TRBJ2-1 | . | TRBV10-3 | few | TGTGCCATCAGTGACGACTGGAATGAGCAGTTCTTC | CAISDDWNEQFF
TRBJ2-5 | TRBD1 | TRBV11-2 | . | TGTGCCAGCAGCTTAACCGGGACAGGGTTCCAAGAGACCCAGTACTTC | CASSLTGTGFQETQYF
TRBJ2-4 | TRBD1 | TRBV5-1 | few | TGCGCCAGCAGCAGACAGGGGGCAAAGGCCCAAAACATTCAGTACTTC | CASSRQGAKAQNIQYF
TRBJ2-7 | . | TRBV27 | . | TGTGCCAGCATACAGGGCTACGAGCAGTACTTC | CASIQGYEQYF
TRBJ2-3 | . | TRBV28 | . | TGTGCCAGCAGTTGGGTCAGCCGTTTTCCTAGCACAGATACGCAGTATTTT | CASSWVSRFPSTDTQYF
TRBJ1-1 | . | TRBV15 | few | TGTGCCACCAGCAGAGATGGCAGGGGCACTGAAGCTTTCTTT | CATSRDGRGTEAFF
TRBJ2-7 | . | TRBV5-8 | . | TGTGCCAGCAGCTTGTTCCCGGGACATATCTACGAGCAGTACTTC | CASSLFPGHIYEQYF
TRBJ2-3 | TRBD1 | TRBV27 | . | TGTGCCAGCAACCCGGGACAGAGATACACAGATACGCAGTATTTT | CASNPGQRYTDTQYF
TRBJ2-1 | . | TRBV9 | . | TGTGCCAGCAGCGTAGACGGTGAGCAGTTCTTC | CASSVDGEQFF
TRBJ2-1 | . | TRBV11-3 | . | TGTGCCAGCAGCCCTGACCGCGTTAGGCCCTCCTACAATGAGCAGTTCTTC | CASSPDRVRPSYNEQFF
TRBJ2-7 | . | TRBV14 | medium-sized | TGTGCCAGCAGCCCAAGGACAGCCTACGAGCAGTACTTC | CASSPRTAYEQYF
TRBJ1-1 | . | TRBV7-8 | few | TGTGCCAGCAGCCATCTGAACACTGAAGCTTTCTTT | CASSHLNTEAFF
TRBJ2-5 | TRBD2 | TRBV29-1 | medium-sized | TGCAGCGTTGATGGACTAGCGGGAGTTGGGGAGACCCAGTACTTC | CSVDGLAGVGETQYF
TRBJ2-7 | TRBD1 | TRBV11-1 | . | TGTGCCAGCAGCATGCCGGGACAGCCCTACGAGCAGTACTTC | CASSMPGQPYEQYF
TRBJ1-1 | . | TRBV5-4 | . | TGTGCCAGCAGCCAATTCGGGGCGAACACTGAAGCTTTCTTT | CASSQFGANTEAFF
TRBJ1-2 | . | TRBV9 | medium-sized | TGTGCCAGCAGCACGGGTACAAGCTATGGCTACACCTTC | CASSTGTSYGYTF
TRBJ2-7 | . | TRBV2 | . | TGTGCCAGCAGAGCCGGGGTTACCTACGAGCAGTACTTC | CASRAGVTYEQYF
TRBJ1-5 | TRBD1 | TRBV5-1 | . | TGCGCCAGCAGCGAAGCAGAGACAGGGGATTATAGCAATCAGCCCCAGCATTTT | CASSEAETGDYSNQPQHF
TRBJ2-7 | . | TRBV27 | few | TGTGCCAGCAGTTTATTAAAACTGGGACATTGGCACTTC | CASSLLKLGHWHF
TRBJ1-2 | TRBD1 | TRBV5-6 | . | TGTGCCAGCAGCTTACAGGGGAATTTCTATGGCTACACCTTC | CASSLQGNFYGYTF